This passage covers 10 T cell receptor beta chains from one sample sequenced in a study of patients and donors after allogeneic stem cell transplantation. TCRdb re-derived calls from the RT-PCR reads in MiXCR, one entry per CDR3 protein. The sample records more than 850,000 distinct CDR3 sequences, about a sixth being singletons. Sequenced input: blood, either unsorted or a sorted T cell fraction (not recorded which). The receptors stem from a human donor who was either an allogeneic HSCT recipient or a stem cell or donor lymphocyte infusion donor (not recorded which). It is not recorded whose cells these are; they may come from a transplant donor.

This clonotype was detected only a few times. V and J are TRBV10-3 and TRBJ1-3, with a weak D call TRBD1 (6 bases). The CDR3 totals 12 residues. The germline CDR1 and CDR2 sequences are ENHRY and SYGVKD. V lost 6 bases and J lost 11, with 14 bases in between. The CDR3 loop is CAISPAGGPIYF. In DNA, the CDR3 is TGTGCCATCAGCCCAGCCGGGGGCCCCATATATTTT.

The V gene is TRBV29-1, the J gene TRBJ1-1; D gene ambiguous. Trimming removed 6 bases from V and 3 bases from J, with 17 bases in between. Germline-derived CDR1 and CDR2 are SQVTM and ANQGSEA. The CDR3 runs to 14 residues. The CDR3 protein is CSVKAGPKDTEAFF. In DNA, the CDR3 is TGCAGCGTGAAGGCCGGGCCAAAGGACACTGAAGCTTTCTTT.

This chain joins TRBV12-3 or TRBV12-4 and TRBJ2-5; D gene uncertain. This CDR3 is 15 amino acids long. The V and J ends lost 6 bases and 5 bases respectively, with 19 bases between them. The chain's CDR3 is CASSPFRPGMETQYF. CDR3 bases: TGTGCCAGCAGCCCGTTTCGCCCCGGAATGGAGACCCAGTACTTC.

This clonotype was seen repeatedly, ten times or more. This rearrangement joins TRBV5-1 to TRBJ2-3; a possible D gene is TRBD1 (6 bases). The germline gives CDR1 SGHRS, CDR2 YFSETQ. CDR3 length: 13 amino acids. The V gene lost 0 bases and the J gene lost 4 bases, with 6 bases spanning the gap. The CDR3 DNA reads TGCGCCAGCAGCTTGGAGGGGGCAGATACGCAGTATTTT. Protein sequence: CASSLEGADTQYF.

The sample holds a few counts of this clonotype. The chain carries TRBV2 and TRBJ2-7; D may be TRBD2 (5 bases). The CDR3 sequence is 15 residues long. V was cut by 5 bases and J by 0 bases, with 14 bases left in between. In germline, CDR1 is SNHLY, CDR2 FYNNEI. The chain's CDR3 is CASSNGVPSSYEQYF. As DNA, the CDR3 is TGTGCCAGCAGTAACGGGGTCCCGAGCTCCTACGAGCAGTACTTC.

This clonotype was counted many times. The junction departs from germline at one end; a sequencing error may be responsible. The genes are TRBV12-3 or TRBV12-4 and TRBJ1-1; no definite D call. CDR3 length equals 8 residues. The CDR3: CASSPVPF. In DNA, the CDR3 is TGTGCCAGCAGCCCAGTCCCCTTT.

The rearrangement links TRBV25-1 to TRBJ2-1, with TRBD2 matching over 7 bases. V shed 6 bases, J shed 8 bases, and the junction held 4 bases outside the gene matches. CDR1 is MGHDK and CDR2 is SYGVNS in the germline V gene. The CDR3 loop spans 12 amino acids. CDR3 loop: CASRGLGYEQFF. As DNA, the CDR3 is TGTGCCAGCAGAGGACTAGGGTATGAGCAGTTCTTC.

The gene calls are TRBV5-4 and TRBJ2-3; 12 bases are a match to TRBD1. Unmatched junction bases numbered 14, after V lost 3 bases and J lost 3 bases. The CDR3 totals 19 residues. The germline V gene encodes CDR1 SGHNT and CDR2 YYREEE (reference sequence). Written as DNA, the CDR3 is TGTGCCAGCAGCTCCGCCCGGGACAGGGGGCCTGGGGGAACAGATACGCAGTATTTT. It codes for CASSSARDRGPGGTDTQYF.

CDR3 bases: TGTGCCACAAAAGGGACTAGCGGGAGCAATGAGCAGTTCTTC. Residues: CATKGTSGSNEQFF. The J gene is TRBJ2-1, the V gene TRBV2; 14 positions agree with TRBD2. This CDR3 has 14 residues. CDR1 is SNHLY and CDR2 is FYNNEI in the germline V gene. The V and J ends lost 10 bases and 6 bases, in that order; junction bases with no gene match: 5.

The chain combines TRBV5-1 with TRBJ1-5, with 9 bases fitting TRBD1. Trimming removed 0 bases from V and 5 bases from J; junction bases left unmatched: 3. This CDR3 spans 15 amino acids. Germline values: CDR1 SGHRS, CDR2 YFSETQ. CDR3 DNA: TGCGCCAGCAGCTTGGGGGACAGGGCGCATCAGCCCCAGCATTTT. Protein: CASSLGDRAHQPQHF.